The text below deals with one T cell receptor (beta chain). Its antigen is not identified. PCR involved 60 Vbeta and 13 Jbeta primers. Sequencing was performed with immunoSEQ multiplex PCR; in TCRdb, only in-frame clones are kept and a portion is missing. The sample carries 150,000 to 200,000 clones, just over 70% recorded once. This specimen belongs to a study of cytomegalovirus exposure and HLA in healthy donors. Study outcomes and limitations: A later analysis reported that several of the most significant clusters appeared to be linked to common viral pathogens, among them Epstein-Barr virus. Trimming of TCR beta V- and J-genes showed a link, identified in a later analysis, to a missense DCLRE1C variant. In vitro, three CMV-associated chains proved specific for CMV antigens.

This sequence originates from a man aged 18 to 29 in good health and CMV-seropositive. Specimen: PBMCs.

CDR3 DNA sequence: TGTGCCAGCAGCGTCTCCGGGACAGGAGATGAAAAACTGTTTTTT. It specifies CASSVSGTGDEKLFF. J is TRBJ1-4 and V is TRBV9, with 8 bases lining up with TRBD1. Trimming removed 2 bases from V and 6 bases from J; junction bases left unmatched: 6. The CDR3 has 15 residues. The germline V gene encodes CDR1 SGDLS and CDR2 YYNGEE. Drawing the rest from reference TRBV9 and TRBJ1-4, the complete variable domain is DSGVTQTPKHLITATGQRVTLRCSPRSGDLSVYWYQQSLDQGLQFLIQYYNGEERAKGNILERFSAQQFPDLHSELNLSSLELGDSALYFCASSVSGTGDEKLFFGSGTQLSVL.